This TCR beta chain was sequenced during a study of T cells in Graves' hyperthyroidism and ophthalmopathy. About this clonotype: What it binds is not known. A much bigger clone sits one base away, suggesting this may be a read error.

Amplified TCR beta CDR3 regions came from RNA transcripts. The TCR CDR3 first-round RT-PCR relied on the HTBI primer set. TCRdb reprocessed the multiplex PCR reads via MiXCR and lists one record per CDR3 protein. There are around 690,000 distinct CDR3 sequences in the sample; about 18% occur only once, and about a sixth lies in the top ten. The hyperthyroidism was newly diagnosed and had lasted under 2 months; the patients were aged 18 to 65. Trimming took 4 bases from V and 11 from J, leaving 18 bases between them. CDR1 is MNHEY and CDR2 is SMNVEV in the germline V gene (reference sequence). CDR3 length: 13 residues. The study, taken as a whole, reports: Peripheral blood also featured most of the thyroid clonotypes expanded above 0.001.

The genes are TRBV27 and TRBJ2-7; the D gene is possibly TRBD2 (6 bases). Sequencing was performed on blood. This TCR derives from a man in his forties or fifties with Graves' hyperthyroidism. CDR3 amino acids: CASSSSSSGGEYF. Here the CDR3 DNA reads TGTGCCAGCAGTTCATCCAGCTCCGGGGGAGAGTACTTC.